These 10 T cell receptor beta chains were sequenced from one sample in a study of T-cell reconstitution after alpha-beta-depleted transplantation in children. TCRbeta library construction was performed incorporating unique molecular identifiers. TCRdb passed the PCR reads through MiXCR, listing each CDR3 protein once. The sample lists about 17,000 distinct CDR3 sequences, around 5% occurring once. This specimen was PBMCs, taken before TCRalphabeta/CD19-depleted stem cell transplant. The receptors were gathered from a boy aged 10-17 years with acute lymphoblastic leukemia, due to receive a stem cell transplant.

The CDR3 loop reads CASGPGRVWGYTDTQYF. The CDR3 region has the DNA TGTGCCAGCGGCCCCGGGAGGGTTTGGGGGTACACAGATACGCAGTATTTT. This rearrangement joins TRBV5-6 to TRBJ2-3; 8 bases align to TRBD2. This CDR3 is built from 17 residues. Germline CDR1 and CDR2: SGHDT and YYEEEE. J was trimmed by 2 bases and V by 7 bases; bases with no gene match: 15.

This clonotype showed up many times. V gene TRBV6-5 combines with J gene TRBJ1-2; D ambiguous. The V gene's germline CDR1 is MNHEY and CDR2 SVGAGI. The CDR3 has 13 amino acids. V was clipped by 6 bases and J by 7 bases, with 15 bases between them. CDR3 sequence reads: CASSTQEAGGYTF. In DNA form, the CDR3 reads TGTGCCAGCAGCACTCAAGAGGCTGGTGGCTACACCTTC.

At least ten counts were recorded for this clonotype. The chain recombines TRBV4-3 with TRBJ1-3, with D unresolved. This CDR3 region has 13 residues. V lost 0 bases and J lost 8, with 8 bases in between. Germline values: CDR1 LGHNA, CDR2 YSLEER. The CDR3 is CASSQEVRHTIYF. CDR3 in DNA: TGCGCCAGCAGCCAAGAGGTCCGGCACACCATATATTTT.

This clonotype was recorded many times. The chain has TRBV6-2 or TRBV6-3 and TRBJ2-4, with 8 nucleotides matching TRBD2. This CDR3 region has 14 residues. The junction had 4 bases not matched to a gene; V was cut back by 7 bases and J by 2 bases. CDR1 MNHEY and CDR2 SVGEGT come from the germline V gene. CDR3 sequence reads: CASNGLAPKNIQYF. CDR3 bases: TGTGCCAGCAATGGACTAGCCCCCAAAAACATTCAGTACTTC.

This clonotype was counted ten times or more. The gene calls are TRBV7-9 and TRBJ2-5, with D possibly matching TRBD1 (6 bases). Germline V gene data show CDR1 as SEHNR and CDR2 as FQNEAQ (reference sequence). This CDR3 is built from 14 residues. V lost 1 base, J lost 3 bases, and 9 bases lay in between. CDR3: CASSLVSGEETQYF. CDR3 coding DNA: TGTGCCAGCAGCTTAGTGTCAGGGGAAGAGACCCAGTACTTC.

This clonotype was recorded at least ten times. V and J are TRBV28 and TRBJ1-1; the D is unclear. The CDR3 contains 12 residues. V was clipped by 2 bases and J by 3 bases, with 4 bases between them. The germline CDR1 and CDR2 sequences are MDHEN and SYDVKM. The CDR3, as DNA: TGTGCCAGCAGTTTAAGGTACACTGAAGCTTTCTTT. Its translation: CASSLRYTEAFF.

This clonotype came up many times. CDR3 in amino acids: CASSLRQGNQPQHF. The CDR3 bases are TGTGCCAGCAGCCTTAGACAGGGAAATCAGCCCCAGCATTTT. The chain is built from TRBV3-1 and TRBJ1-5; 7 nucleotides agree with TRBD1. V lost 4 bases and J lost 4; bases outside the gene matches: 4. This CDR3 is 14 amino acids long. Germline-derived CDR1 and CDR2 are LGHDT and YNNKEL (reference sequence).

The table lists this clonotype with many counts. The chain combines TRBV19 with TRBJ2-1; D is undetermined. The germline V gene encodes CDR1 LNHDA and CDR2 SQIVND (reference sequence). Deletions cut 7 bases from V and 2 bases from J, with 12 bases between. CDR3 length: 14 residues. The CDR3 is CASTPTGPYNEQFF. The DNA for the CDR3 is TGTGCCAGTACCCCGACTGGTCCCTACAATGAGCAGTTCTTC.

This clonotype appeared many times. The rearrangement links TRBV19 to TRBJ2-1; unclear D gene. V was pared by 1 base and J by 7 bases, with 11 bases between. This CDR3 region has 14 residues. Germline V gene lookup returns CDR1 LNHDA and CDR2 SQIVND (reference sequence). CDR3 coding DNA: TGTGCCAGTAGTATAGGCCCGGTCCCGAATGAGCAGTTCTTC. Its translation is CASSIGPVPNEQFF.

Within the sample, this clonotype is medium-sized. This sequence joins TRBV4-3 and TRBJ2-5; unclear D gene. Germline V gene sequence: CDR1 LGHNA, CDR2 YSLEER. The CDR3 spans 16 residues. Trimming took off 0 bases at V and 1 base at J, with 12 bases between the two ends. The CDR3 protein is CASSQDRLTGQETQYF. CDR3 bases: TGCGCCAGCAGCCAAGACAGACTTACCGGCCAAGAGACCCAGTACTTC.